The 3 T cell receptor beta chains listed next were all sequenced from one sample in a study of T cell responses to AZD1222 COVID-19 vaccine. Data came from immunoSEQ multiplex PCR; TCRdb stores just in-frame clones and leaves some out. The sample holds around 83,000 clones, less than 95% seen once. Sequencing was performed on peripheral blood, taken 28 days after the second AZD1222 dose. These receptors originate from an adult who received the AZD1222 COVID-19 vaccine.

This chain links TRBV7-2 with TRBJ1-1; no definite D call. Germline CDR1 SGHTA, CDR2 FQGNSA. Trimming shortened V by 7 bases and J by 1 base, and 10 bases separated the two germline ends. The CDR3 extends over 13 amino acids. The CDR3 DNA sequence: TGTGCCAGCAATCTAACCCCGAACACTGAAGCTTTCTTT. Protein: CASNLTPNTEAFF.

V is TRBV3-1 (or the pseudogene TRBV3-2) and J is TRBJ1-5, with 8 positions matching TRBD1. V shed 2 bases and J 0 bases; nucleotides not matched to a gene: 6. Germline CDR1 reads LGHDT; CDR2 reads YNNKEL (reference sequence). The CDR3 extends over 17 amino acids. Here the CDR3 DNA reads TGTGCCAGCAGCCAACGACAGGGGCCCTATAGCAATCAGCCCCAGCATTTT. Its protein product is CASSQRQGPYSNQPQHF.

This chain uses TRBV28 with TRBJ1-3; 7 nucleotides align to TRBD1. This CDR3 spans 17 amino acids. The germline V gene encodes CDR1 MDHEN and CDR2 SYDVKM. V dropped 6 bases and J dropped 0; count of bases not matched to a gene: 11. This CDR3 reads CASRPDKTGDSGNTIYF. The CDR3 nucleotides are TGTGCCAGCAGGCCTGATAAAACAGGGGACTCTGGAAACACCATATATTTT.